Below, 12 T cell receptor beta chains from the same sample are listed, as sequenced in a study of T cell changes during pregnancy in multiple sclerosis. The data were produced by immunoSEQ multiplex PCR, yet TCRdb's version contains in-frame clones alone and is incomplete. The sample includes around 35,000 clones, 90% to 95% of them seen just once. Here the sequenced sample was CD4+ T cells from peripheral blood mononuclear cells, taken after pregnancy. These receptors all stem from a female donor with multiple sclerosis, enrolled in a pregnancy study.

This rearrangement joins TRBV19 to TRBJ1-6; 8 positions match TRBD1. Per germline, CDR1 LNHDA and CDR2 SQIVND (reference sequence). The CDR3 consists of 14 residues. Unmatched junction bases numbered 11, after V lost 9 bases and J lost 10 bases. The CDR3 DNA reads as TGTGCCAGCCGAACGCAGGGGGCAGGGTCACCCCTCCACTTT. Amino acids: CASRTQGAGSPLHF.

The chain recombines TRBV4-1 with TRBJ1-3, with TRBD1 matching over 9 bases. With 4 bases clipped from V and 0 bases from J, the junction kept 4 bases outside the gene matches. The CDR3 extends over 16 amino acids. The germline gives CDR1 MGHRA, CDR2 YSYEKL. CDR3 bases: TGCGCCAGCAGCCGGGACAGGGCCGGCTCTGGAAACACCATATATTTT. This translates into CASSRDRAGSGNTIYF.

This sequence joins TRBV5-1 and TRBJ2-7, with TRBD1 identical over 9 bases. The germline CDR1 and CDR2 sequences are SGHRS and YFSETQ. This CDR3 is built from 16 residues. Losses at the gene ends were 1 base for V and 2 bases for J; bases not matched to a gene: 7. The DNA of the CDR3 is TGCGCCAGCAGCTTGACACCGGGACAGGGACCCTACGAGCAGTACTTC. It translates to CASSLTPGQGPYEQYF.

DNA of the CDR3: TGTGCCAGCAGCTCAGGCAGCGGGGGGTCTCCCTACGAGCAGTACTTC. Protein sequence: CASSSGSGGSPYEQYF. The V gene is TRBV7-2, the J gene TRBJ2-7; 9 bases map to TRBD2. The CDR3 is 16 residues long. Germline V CDR1 and CDR2: SGHTA, FQGNSA. Trimming cost V 4 bases and J 2 bases; bases outside gene matches: 9.

This chain joins TRBV12-2 and TRBJ2-7; the table names TRBD1, a call not compared with the DNA. TRBV12-2 is a pseudogene locus. This CDR3 is 18 amino acids long. DNA for the CDR3: TGTGCAAGTCGCCCGTCCTCCCCGGGACAGCCATCCTCCTACGAGCAGTACTTC. This encodes CASRPSSPGQPSSYEQYF.

The chain combines TRBV28 with TRBJ2-2; D is perhaps TRBD1 (6 bases). V was trimmed by 8 bases and J by 8 bases, leaving 9 bases between them. The CDR3 is 11 amino acids. The germline CDR1 and CDR2 sequences are MDHEN and SYDVKM. The CDR3 DNA sequence: TGTGCCAGCGGGGGCCGGGGGGAGCTGTTTTTT. It specifies CASGGRGELFF.

The chain links TRBV25-1 to TRBJ2-7, with TRBD2 matching 8 bases. CDR3 length equals 13 residues. Germline trimming cut 1 base from V and 12 bases from J; bases unmatched to any gene: 8. CDR1 is MGHDK, CDR2 SYGVNS, per germline. Here the CDR3 DNA reads TGTGCCAGCAGTGAATCGGGAGGGCGGATCGTGTACTTC. Translating gives CASSESGGRIVYF.

This rearrangement joins TRBV5-4 to TRBJ1-5, with a weak D call TRBD1 (6 bases). Germline V gives CDR1 SGHNT, CDR2 YYREEE (reference sequence). CDR3 length: 14 residues. The V gene lost 4 bases and the J gene lost 5 bases, with 13 bases spanning the gap. The CDR3: CASSLQGLDQPQHF. The CDR3 DNA reads as TGTGCCAGCAGCCTACAGGGTTTGGATCAGCCCCAGCATTTT.

The chain combines TRBV4-2 with TRBJ1-1, with 7 bases lining up with TRBD1. The germline V gene has CDR1 LGHNA and CDR2 YNFKEQ. CDR3 length: 15 amino acids. V was clipped by 0 bases and J by 3 bases; unmatched bases: 4. The CDR3 here is CASSQEGGSDTEAFF. The DNA for the CDR3 is TGTGCCAGCAGCCAAGAAGGGGGCAGCGACACTGAAGCTTTCTTT.

This chain connects TRBV6-5 to TRBJ2-1; TRBD2 might be the D (6 bases). The CDR3 contains 14 residues. V lost 0 bases and J lost 15, with 18 bases in between. In germline, CDR1 is MNHEY, CDR2 SVGAGI. The CDR3 loop is CASSYSKGAGSWFF. The CDR3 coding sequence is TGTGCCAGCAGTTACTCGAAAGGGGCGGGATCATGGTTCTTC.

This chain joins TRBV7-2 and TRBJ1-1; 12 bases align to TRBD1. V lost 7 bases and J lost 6; bases outside the gene matches: 6. Germline V gene data show CDR1 as SGHTA and CDR2 as FQGNSA. CDR3 length: 14 residues. The CDR3, as DNA: TGTGCCAGCAAGAGGGACAGGGGGCCGTCTGAAGCTTTCTTT. Residues: CASKRDRGPSEAFF.

In DNA, the CDR3 is TGTGCCAGTAGTAGCCCCGGGACAGCCTCCTACGAGCAGTACTTC. Its protein is CASSSPGTASYEQYF. The rearrangement joins TRBV19 to TRBJ2-7; TRBD1 matches at 7 bases. The CDR3 covers 15 residues. CDR1 is LNHDA and CDR2 is SQIVND in the germline V gene (reference sequence). V dropped 4 bases and J dropped 0; count of bases not matched to a gene: 6. Full variable domain (rest looked up from reference TRBV19 and TRBJ2-7): DGGITQSPKYLFRKEGQNVTLSCEQNLNHDAMYWYRQDPGQGLRLIYYSQIVNDFQKGDIAEGYSVSREKKESFPLTVTSAQKNPTAFYLCASSSPGTASYEQYFGPGTRLTVT.